These 23 T cell receptor beta chains were sequenced from one sample in a study of CD4 T cells in relation to SARS-CoV-2 and coronaviruses. CD4+ T cells from unexposed donors were obtained before the COVID-19 pandemic (2011-2018). CD4+ T cells were isolated from the cells after about nine days of culture. Produced via immunoSEQ multiplex PCR; TCRdb's table is partial and in-frame only. The sample shows some 30,000 clones, 70% to 80% of them seen only once. These receptors have no identified antigens. The sequenced sample was CD4+ T cells from PBMCs, cultured in vitro. Receptors originate from a human donor in good health.

CDR3 residues: CASSSLRAGGDTQYF. CDR3 DNA: TGTGCCAGCAGCTCCCTAAGGGCGGGGGGAGATACGCAGTATTTT. This sequence joins TRBV7-6 and TRBJ2-3; 8 nucleotides align to TRBD2. CDR1 is SGHVS and CDR2 is FNYEAQ in the germline V gene. Losses at the gene ends were 4 bases for V and 5 bases for J; bases not matched to a gene: 8. There are 15 residues in the CDR3.

This clone was recorded once. The chain joins TRBV5-6 to TRBJ2-7; D not resolved. CDR3 length: 13 residues. Germline values: CDR1 SGHDT, CDR2 YYEEEE. The V and J ends lost 2 bases and 0 bases respectively, with 6 bases between them. CDR3 loop: CASSLLLSYEQYF. CDR3 nucleotide sequence: TGTGCCAGCAGCTTACTCCTCTCCTACGAGCAGTACTTC.

The V call is TRBV3-1 (or the pseudogene TRBV3-2), the J call TRBJ2-3, with 8 bases that match TRBD2. Germline CDR1 and CDR2: LGHDT and YNNKEL (reference sequence). After removal of 0 bases from V and 4 bases from J, the junction contained 6 bases not matched to a gene. The CDR3 is 16 amino acids. The CDR3: CASSQEVAGIADTQYF. As DNA, the CDR3 is TGTGCCAGCAGCCAAGAGGTAGCGGGAATTGCAGATACGCAGTATTTT.

The J gene is TRBJ2-2, the V gene TRBV10-3; D unclear. Trimming left V 6 bases short and J 0 bases short, with 11 bases between. The CDR3 length is 15 residues. The germline V gene encodes CDR1 ENHRY and CDR2 SYGVKD. CDR3 bases: TGTGCCATCAGCCCTCAGGTCACGAACACCGGGGAGCTGTTTTTT. It specifies CAISPQVTNTGELFF.

The chain employs TRBV7-2 and TRBJ2-7, with 12 nucleotides matching TRBD2. Germline V gene sequence: CDR1 SGHTA, CDR2 FQGNSA. Trimming cost V 2 bases and J 7 bases; bases outside gene matches: 6. This CDR3 region has 15 residues. The CDR3 sequence is CASSLYLAGGREQYF. DNA for the CDR3: TGTGCCAGCAGCTTATACCTAGCGGGGGGGCGAGAGCAGTACTTC.

The CDR3 protein is CASSPADRNTEAFF. Written as DNA, the CDR3 is TGTGCCAGCAGCCCCGCGGACAGGAATACTGAAGCTTTCTTT. V gene TRBV5-8 combines with J gene TRBJ1-1; TRBD1 agrees at 7 bases. This CDR3 has 14 residues. Germline CDR1 reads SGHTS; CDR2 reads YDEGEE. With 4 bases clipped from V and 5 bases from J, the junction kept 8 bases outside the gene matches.

The gene calls are TRBV7-8 and TRBJ2-3; 7 bases align to TRBD2. Looked up from germline, CDR1 is SGHVS and CDR2 is FQNEAQ. Trimming removed 4 bases from V and 8 bases from J; junction bases left unmatched: 6. The CDR3 has 13 amino acids. CDR3 region: CASSYGSGGTQYF. The CDR3 DNA sequence: TGTGCCAGCAGCTATGGGTCGGGGGGTACGCAGTATTTT.

This clone was detected a few times. CDR3 in DNA: TGTGCCAGCAGTTACCGGGCGGGTTATGGCTACACCTTC. Translated: CASSYRAGYGYTF. The chain recombines TRBV6-5 with TRBJ1-2; no clear D gene. Germline V CDR1 and CDR2: MNHEY, SVGAGI. This CDR3 contains 13 residues. V dropped 2 bases and J dropped 5 bases, with 9 bases sitting between them.

This chain uses TRBV2 with TRBJ2-7, with TRBD2 matching over 13 bases. The CDR3 covers 16 residues. V shed 0 bases, J shed 8 bases, and the junction held 7 bases outside the gene matches. CDR1 is SNHLY, CDR2 FYNNEI, per germline. CDR3 residues: CASSEARTSGGWKQYF. CDR3 coding DNA: TGTGCCAGCAGTGAAGCTAGGACTAGCGGGGGTTGGAAGCAGTACTTC.

This clone was picked up a small number of times. The chain carries TRBV29-1 and TRBJ1-1, with D tentatively TRBD1 (6 bases). Germline V gene lookup returns CDR1 SQVTM and CDR2 ANQGSEA. V was trimmed by 2 bases and J by 10 bases, leaving 17 bases between them. The CDR3 loop spans 13 amino acids. The chain's CDR3 is CSVEHSQGGAAFF. The CDR3 DNA follows: TGCAGCGTTGAACACTCACAGGGTGGAGCAGCTTTCTTT.

The chain links TRBV27 to TRBJ2-3; tentative D call: TRBD2 (6 bases). Germline lookup yields CDR1 MNHEY and CDR2 SMNVEV (reference sequence). The CDR3 contains 16 residues. Trimming cost V 4 bases and J 5 bases, with 19 bases left between them. This CDR3 reads CASSSIGGARIDTQYF. For the CDR3, the DNA is TGTGCCAGCAGTTCAATCGGCGGGGCCAGGATAGATACGCAGTATTTT.

The chain uses TRBV27 and TRBJ2-3; 16 bases fit TRBD2. The germline gives CDR1 MNHEY, CDR2 SMNVEV (reference sequence). CDR3 length: 19 residues. J was trimmed by 1 base and V by 3 bases; bases with no gene match: 7. As DNA, the CDR3 is TGTGCCAGCAGTTTTCTCGGGACTAGCGGGGGGGGAGGCACAGATACGCAGTATTTT. Protein sequence: CASSFLGTSGGGGTDTQYF.

The chain recombines TRBV5-1 with TRBJ2-6; tentative D call: TRBD2 (6 bases). The CDR3 contains 18 residues. The germline gives CDR1 SGHRS, CDR2 YFSETQ. V was clipped by 0 bases and J by 0 bases, with 13 bases between them. This CDR3 reads CASSLVGGRNSGANVLTF. DNA for the CDR3: TGCGCCAGCAGCTTGGTGGGGGGTAGGAACTCTGGGGCCAACGTCCTGACTTTC.

The genes are TRBV28 and TRBJ2-3; the D gene could be TRBD1 or TRBD2 (6 bases each). Germline V CDR1 and CDR2: MDHEN, SYDVKM. V was trimmed by 6 bases and J by 7 bases, leaving 14 bases between them. The CDR3 sequence is 13 residues long. The CDR3 spells CASRSPGAYTQYF. In DNA form, the CDR3 reads TGTGCCAGCAGATCCCCGGGGGCATATACGCAGTATTTT. The full variable domain, rest sourced from reference TRBV28 and TRBJ2-3, is DVKVTQSSRYLVKRTGEKVFLECVQDMDHENMFWYRQDPGLGLRLIYFSYDVKMKEKGDIPEGYSVSREKKERFSLILESASTNQTSMYLCASRSPGAYTQYFGPGTRLTVL.

This chain connects TRBV5-5 to TRBJ2-5; the D call may be TRBD1 or TRBD2 (5 bases each). V lost 4 bases to trimming and J lost 5 bases, with 12 bases between them. The CDR3 contains 13 residues. Per germline, CDR1 SGHKS and CDR2 YYEKEE (reference sequence). The CDR3 nucleotides read TGTGCCAGCAGCCCGTCCGGGACGGAGACCCAGTACTTC. Its translation is CASSPSGTETQYF.

J is TRBJ1-1 and V is TRBV5-4, with TRBD1 identical over 7 bases. Germline V gene data show CDR1 as SGHNT and CDR2 as YYREEE (reference sequence). The CDR3 covers 15 residues. V lost 5 bases to trimming and J lost 5 bases; unmatched junction nucleotides: 12. CDR3 sequence reads: CASSLQGSFFTEAFF. The CDR3 nucleotides are TGTGCCAGCAGTCTACAGGGGAGTTTTTTTACTGAAGCTTTCTTT.

This clone was counted once. The CDR3 reads CASSFTGAFQPQHF. CDR3 nucleotides: TGTGCCAGCAGCTTTACAGGGGCTTTTCAGCCCCAGCATTTT. V is TRBV7-2 and J is TRBJ1-5, with TRBD1 matching over 7 bases. CDR1 is SGHTA, CDR2 FQGNSA, per germline. V was pared by 3 bases and J by 6 bases, with 5 bases of the junction left unmatched. The CDR3 has 14 amino acids.

The chain employs TRBV10-3 and TRBJ2-7; 8 bases agree with TRBD2. The ends lost 6 bases at V and 4 bases at J; junction bases unmatched: 11. Germline V gives CDR1 ENHRY, CDR2 SYGVKD. The length of the CDR3 is 15 residues. DNA for the CDR3: TGTGCCATCAGCCTAGGAGCTAGCGGGCAATACGAGCAGTACTTC. This codes for CAISLGASGQYEQYF.

The V gene is TRBV9, the J gene TRBJ2-7, with D unclear. The V and J ends lost 0 bases and 7 bases respectively, with 14 bases between them. In germline, CDR1 is SGDLS, CDR2 YYNGEE. The CDR3 extends over 14 amino acids. The CDR3 here is CASSVGVTPSEQYF. The CDR3 bases are TGTGCCAGCAGCGTAGGAGTAACTCCCTCGGAGCAGTACTTC.

This sequence joins TRBV11-2 and TRBJ1-3, with TRBD1 as a possible D gene (5 bases). V was shortened by 3 bases and J by 4 bases, with 16 bases between the two germline ends. The CDR3 is made up of 16 amino acids. Germline V gene data show CDR1 as SGHAT and CDR2 as FQNNGV. The CDR3 nucleotides read TGTGCCAGCAGCTTTACAGGAGGTGGTTCCGGAAACACCATATATTTT. Its translation is CASSFTGGGSGNTIYF.

This sequence joins TRBV6-5 and TRBJ2-2, with D perhaps being TRBD1 or TRBD2 (5 bases each). The germline V gene encodes CDR1 MNHEY and CDR2 SVGAGI. CDR3 length: 13 residues. The germline V and J ends were trimmed by 8 bases and 4 bases, with 11 bases remaining between them. CDR3 sequence reads: CASLRGATGELFF. CDR3 in DNA: TGTGCCAGCCTTAGAGGGGCCACCGGGGAGCTGTTTTTT.

This clone appeared a few times. CDR3 region: CASSPGWLGEKLFF. Here the CDR3 DNA reads TGTGCCAGCAGCCCCGGGTGGTTAGGTGAAAAACTGTTTTTT. The chain recombines TRBV27 with TRBJ1-4; no clear D gene. V was shortened by 6 bases and J by 7 bases, with 15 bases between the two germline ends. The CDR3 totals 14 residues. Germline CDR1 MNHEY, CDR2 SMNVEV (reference sequence).

This rearrangement joins TRBV12-5 to TRBJ2-5; D might be TRBD1 (6 bases). V shed 0 bases and J shed 7 bases, with 9 bases lying between them. The CDR3 is 13 amino acids. Per the germline V gene, CDR1 is LGHNT and CDR2 is FRNRAP. In DNA, the CDR3 is TGTGCTAGTGGTTTGGTAGCAGGGGTGACCCAGTACTTC. It codes for CASGLVAGVTQYF.